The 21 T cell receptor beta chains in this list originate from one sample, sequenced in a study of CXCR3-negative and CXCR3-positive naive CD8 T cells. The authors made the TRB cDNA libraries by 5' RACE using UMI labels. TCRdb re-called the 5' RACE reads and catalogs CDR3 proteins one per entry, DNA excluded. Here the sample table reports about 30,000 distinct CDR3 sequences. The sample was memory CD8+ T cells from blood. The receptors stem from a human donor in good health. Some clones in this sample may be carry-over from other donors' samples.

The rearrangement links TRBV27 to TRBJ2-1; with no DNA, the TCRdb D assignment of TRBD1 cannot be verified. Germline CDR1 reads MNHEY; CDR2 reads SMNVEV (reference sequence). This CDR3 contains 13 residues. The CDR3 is CASSKGAYNEQFF.

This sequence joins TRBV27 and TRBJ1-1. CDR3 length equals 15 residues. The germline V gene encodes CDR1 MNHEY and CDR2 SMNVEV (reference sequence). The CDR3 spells CASSLGMEGNTEAFF.

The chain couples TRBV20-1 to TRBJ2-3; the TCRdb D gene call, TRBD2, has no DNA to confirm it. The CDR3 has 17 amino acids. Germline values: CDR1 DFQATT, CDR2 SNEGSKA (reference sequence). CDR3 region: CSARPGLAGPGTDTQYF.

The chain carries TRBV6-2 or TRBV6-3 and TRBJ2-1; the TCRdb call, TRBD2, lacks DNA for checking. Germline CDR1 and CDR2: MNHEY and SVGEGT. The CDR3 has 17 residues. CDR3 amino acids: CASSSLAGVTSYNEQFF.

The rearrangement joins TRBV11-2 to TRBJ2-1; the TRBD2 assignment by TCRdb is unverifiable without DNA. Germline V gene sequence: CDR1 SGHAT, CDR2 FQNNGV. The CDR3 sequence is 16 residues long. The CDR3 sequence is CASTTLAGASYNEQFF.

This CDR3 is CASSYSVEGNREPQHF. The chain combines TRBV6-6 with TRBJ1-5. This CDR3 is 16 amino acids long. The germline gives CDR1 MNHNY, CDR2 SVGAGI (reference sequence).

The CDR3 reads CASRASPGELFF. The chain employs TRBV7-8 and TRBJ2-2. Germline CDR1 SGHVS, CDR2 FQNEAQ. The CDR3 sequence is 12 residues long.

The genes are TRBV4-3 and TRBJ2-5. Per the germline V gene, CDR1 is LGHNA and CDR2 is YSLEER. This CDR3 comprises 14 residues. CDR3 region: CASSQDQLSGTQYF.

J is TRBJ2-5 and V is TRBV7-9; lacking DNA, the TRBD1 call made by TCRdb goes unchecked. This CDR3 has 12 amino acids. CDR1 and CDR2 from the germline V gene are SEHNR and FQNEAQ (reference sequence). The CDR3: CASSQGQETQYF.

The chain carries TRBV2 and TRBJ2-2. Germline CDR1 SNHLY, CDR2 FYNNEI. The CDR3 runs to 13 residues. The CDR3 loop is CASSGFYTGELFF.

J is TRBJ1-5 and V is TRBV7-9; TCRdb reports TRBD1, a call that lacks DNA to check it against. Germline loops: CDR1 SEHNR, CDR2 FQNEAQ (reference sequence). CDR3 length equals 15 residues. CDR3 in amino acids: CASSQTGQVNQPQHF.

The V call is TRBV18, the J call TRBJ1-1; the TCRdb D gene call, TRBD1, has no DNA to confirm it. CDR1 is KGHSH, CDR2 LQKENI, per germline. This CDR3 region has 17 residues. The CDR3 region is CASSPGEDGGANTEAFF.

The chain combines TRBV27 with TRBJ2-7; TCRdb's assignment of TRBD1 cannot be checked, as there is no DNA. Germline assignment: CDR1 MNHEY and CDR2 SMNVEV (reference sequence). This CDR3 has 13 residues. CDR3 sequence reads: CASSLSQGMEQYF.

The CDR3 sequence is CASSYYGQGGTNEQFF. This chain uses TRBV6-2 or TRBV6-3 with TRBJ2-1; absent DNA, TCRdb's TRBD1 call cannot be checked. Per germline, CDR1 MNHEY and CDR2 SVGEGT. CDR3 length: 16 residues.

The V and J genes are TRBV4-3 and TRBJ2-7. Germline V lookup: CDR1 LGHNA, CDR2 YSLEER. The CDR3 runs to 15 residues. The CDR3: CASSQASGLHYEQYF.

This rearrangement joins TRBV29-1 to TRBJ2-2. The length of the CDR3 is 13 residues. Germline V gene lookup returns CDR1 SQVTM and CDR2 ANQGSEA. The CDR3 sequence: CSVAGANTGELFF.

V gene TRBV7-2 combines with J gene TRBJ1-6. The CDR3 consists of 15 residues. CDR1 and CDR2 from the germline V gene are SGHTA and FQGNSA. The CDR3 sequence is CASSPALDRRSPLHF. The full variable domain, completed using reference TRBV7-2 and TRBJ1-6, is GAGVSQSPSNKVTEKGKDVELRCDPISGHTALYWYRQSLGQGLEFLIYFQGNSAPDKSGLPSDRFSAERTGGSVSTLTIQRTQQEDSAVYLCASSPALDRRSPLHFGNGTRLTVT.

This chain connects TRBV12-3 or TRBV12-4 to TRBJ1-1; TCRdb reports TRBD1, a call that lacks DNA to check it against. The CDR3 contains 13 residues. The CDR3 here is CASSFSRGTEAFF.

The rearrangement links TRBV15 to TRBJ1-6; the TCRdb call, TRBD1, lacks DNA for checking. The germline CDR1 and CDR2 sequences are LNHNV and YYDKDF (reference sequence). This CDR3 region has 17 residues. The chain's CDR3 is CATSRPQTGEASSPLHF.

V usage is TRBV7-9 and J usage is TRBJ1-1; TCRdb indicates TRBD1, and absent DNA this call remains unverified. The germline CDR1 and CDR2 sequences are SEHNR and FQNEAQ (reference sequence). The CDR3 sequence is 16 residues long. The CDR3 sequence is CASSLMDRGLGTEAFF. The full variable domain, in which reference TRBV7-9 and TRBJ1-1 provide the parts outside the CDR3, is DTGVSQNPRHKITKRGQNVTFRCDPISEHNRLYWYRQTLGQGPEFLTYFQNEAQLEKSRLLSDRFSAERPKGSFSTLEIQRTEQGDSAMYLCASSLMDRGLGTEAFFGQGTRLTVV.

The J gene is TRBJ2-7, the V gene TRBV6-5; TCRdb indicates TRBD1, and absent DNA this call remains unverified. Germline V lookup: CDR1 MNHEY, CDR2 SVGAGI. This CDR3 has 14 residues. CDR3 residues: CASGPRQGGSEQYF.